This paragraph covers one T cell receptor beta chain sequence. Arm-PCR of CDR3 regions with iRepertoire HTBI primers generated TCR beta libraries. In TCRdb, the multiplex PCR reads were re-called with MiXCR into one record per CDR3 protein. The repertoire holds 440,000 or so distinct CDR3 sequences, with 16% as singletons. Time point given: newly diagnosed GD, antithyroid drugs for less than 3 months. The authors made the TCR library using RNA they extracted from PBMCs. The sample originates from a study of regulatory T cells in long-lasting Graves disease. This CDR3 has 17 amino acids. Trimming removed 4 bases at V and 1 base at J, with 17 bases between. Germline CDR1 reads SGDLS; CDR2 reads YYNGEE. The sample was also reused in another study, on T cells in Graves' hyperthyroidism and ophthalmopathy. That study reports: Also found in blood were most expanded thyroid clonotypes above 0.001.

The V call is TRBV9, the J call TRBJ2-2, with D unclear. This clonotype was obtained from a woman aged 25 to 39 with Graves disease. Source: peripheral blood mononuclear cells (PBMCs), taken at new diagnosis, from a patient treated with antithyroid drugs. The CDR3 DNA is TGTGCCAGCAGCACCCCGTCTCGCGACCTGAACACCGGGGAGCTGTTTTTT. Encoded protein: CASSTPSRDLNTGELFF.